These 23 T cell receptor beta chains were all obtained from the same sample, sequenced in a study of CD8 T cells in Susac syndrome. cDNA came from around 0.54 to 1 ug RNA primed by random hexamers. TCRdb ran MiXCR on the immunoSEQ multiplex PCR reads and lists one entry per CDR3 protein. Here the sample spans under 200,000 distinct CDR3 sequences, roughly 90% being singletons. The material sequenced was CD4+ T cells from PBMCs. These receptors were obtained from a human donor with Susac syndrome.

The gene calls are TRBV5-4 and TRBJ1-1; TRBD1 might be the D (6 bases). The CDR3 contains 15 residues. V shed 6 bases and J shed 2 bases, with 17 bases lying between them. The V gene's germline CDR1 is SGHNT and CDR2 YYREEE (reference sequence). CDR3 DNA: TGTGCCAGCACGGGTGGGGGCGCATCCAACACTGAAGCTTTCTTT. Residues: CASTGGGASNTEAFF. Filled out from reference TRBV5-4 and TRBJ1-1, the complete variable domain reads ETGVTQSPTHLIKTRGQQVTLRCSSQSGHNTVSWYQQALGQGPQFIFQYYREEENGRGNFPPRFSGLQFPNYSSELNVNALELDDSALYLCASTGGGASNTEAFFGQGTRLTVV.

This clonotype turned up a few times. V and J are TRBV4-2 and TRBJ1-1; 7 bases fit TRBD1. Germline-derived CDR1 and CDR2 are LGHNA and YNFKEQ. The V gene end was trimmed by 0 bases and the J gene end by 4 bases; junction bases not matched to a gene: 2. The CDR3 sequence is 14 residues long. Here the CDR3 reads CASSQEGGSTEAFF. In DNA form, the CDR3 reads TGTGCCAGCAGCCAAGAAGGGGGCAGCACTGAAGCTTTCTTT.

The chain recombines TRBV11-3 with TRBJ2-1, with 7 bases matching TRBD1. The ends lost 5 bases at V and 0 bases at J; junction bases unmatched: 4. CDR1 is SGHNT and CDR2 is YENEEA in the germline V gene. There are 15 residues in the CDR3. This CDR3 reads CASSPGGNSYNEQFF. CDR3 DNA: TGTGCCAGCAGCCCAGGGGGAAACTCCTACAATGAGCAGTTCTTC.

The chain couples TRBV5-1 to TRBJ2-1; D remains ambiguous. Trimming stripped 0 bases from V and 7 bases from J, with 8 bases between. Germline CDR1 is SGHRS and CDR2 is YFSETQ. CDR3 length: 13 residues. The CDR3 nucleotides read TGCGCCAGCAGCTTGGGCATGGAGAATGAGCAGTTCTTC. It is translated as CASSLGMENEQFF.

This chain joins TRBV20-1 and TRBJ2-3; D is ambiguous. This CDR3 has 13 residues. The V gene's germline CDR1 is DFQATT and CDR2 SNEGSKA (reference sequence). V lost 6 bases and J lost 3, with 13 bases in between. CDR3 sequence (DNA): TGCAGTGCACGTCGAGTAGGGACAGATACGCAGTATTTT. Amino acids: CSARRVGTDTQYF.

A note on this clonotype: The CDR3 carries no conserved terminal phenylalanine or tryptophan, so it likely arises from a read error. This chain links TRBV4-1 with TRBJ2-3, with D perhaps matching TRBD2 (5 bases). The V and J ends lost 1 base and 0 bases respectively, with 5 bases between them. This CDR3 comprises 14 residues. From germline, CDR1 is MGHRA and CDR2 YSYEKL. Here the CDR3 DNA reads TGCGCCAGCAGCCAAGCGGGAAGCACAGATACGCAGTATGTT. Translation: CASSQAGSTDTQYV.

This chain connects TRBV27 to TRBJ2-1; 11 positions match TRBD1. V was pared by 5 bases and J by 7 bases, with 7 bases of the junction left unmatched. The CDR3 spans 15 residues. Germline CDR1 reads MNHEY; CDR2 reads SMNVEV (reference sequence). DNA for the CDR3: TGTGCCAGCAGTCAGTTGGGACAGGGGGGGAATGAGCAGTTCTTC. Residues: CASSQLGQGGNEQFF.

The chain employs TRBV10-3 and TRBJ2-4; D gene unclear. This CDR3 has 12 residues. Between the trimmed V and J ends, which lost 6 bases and 5 bases, there was a span of 8 bases. Per the germline V gene, CDR1 is ENHRY and CDR2 is SYGVKD. CDR3 nucleotides: TGTGCCATCAGCCAAAGGGAAAACATTCAGTACTTC. Its translation is CAISQRENIQYF.

V and J are TRBV6-6 and TRBJ1-2; D is uncertain. Trimming left V 2 bases short and J 8 bases short, with 12 bases between. CDR3 size: 13 residues. CDR1 and CDR2 (germline): MNHNY, SVGAGI (reference sequence). In DNA form, the CDR3 reads TGTGCCAGCAGTTACGGCAGAGAGTCGGGCTACACCTTC. This sequence encodes CASSYGRESGYTF.

This chain links TRBV11-2 with TRBJ2-1; 13 bases line up with TRBD2. The CDR3 runs 16 residues. From germline, CDR1 is SGHAT and CDR2 FQNNGV. V lost 5 bases, J lost 8 bases, and 9 bases stayed unmatched. The CDR3 coding sequence is TGTGCCAGCAGCCTCACTAGCGGGGGGGGGTTGGATGAGCAGTTCTTC. Its translation is CASSLTSGGGLDEQFF. Looking up the rest from reference TRBV11-2 and TRBJ2-1 gives the full variable domain: EAGVAQSPRYKIIEKRQSVAFWCNPISGHATLYWYQQILGQGPKLLIQFQNNGVVDDSQLPKDRFSAERLKGVDSTLKIQPAKLEDSAVYLCASSLTSGGGLDEQFFGPGTRLTVL.

The chain uses TRBV5-1 and TRBJ2-7; D is perhaps TRBD2 (5 bases). The CDR3 loop spans 15 amino acids. Germline V gene data show CDR1 as SGHRS and CDR2 as YFSETQ. The V gene lost 0 bases and the J gene lost 6 bases, with 16 bases spanning the gap. Here the CDR3 reads CASSLAGGPASEQYF. The CDR3 DNA is TGCGCCAGCAGCTTGGCTGGCGGGCCTGCCTCCGAGCAGTACTTC. Drawing the rest from reference TRBV5-1 and TRBJ2-7, the complete variable domain is KAGVTQTPRYLIKTRGQQVTLSCSPISGHRSVSWYQQTPGQGLQFLFEYFSETQRNKGNFPGRFSGRQFSNSRSEMNVSTLELGDSALYLCASSLAGGPASEQYFGPGTRLTVT.

The chain carries TRBV30 and TRBJ1-1; D not certain. Germline V lookup: CDR1 GTSNPN, CDR2 SVGIG (reference sequence). This CDR3 is built from 11 residues. Trimming shortened V by 0 bases and J by 8 bases, and 7 bases separated the two germline ends. The CDR3, as DNA: TGTGCCTGGAGTGTACCCAGCGAAGCTTTCTTT. Translating gives CAWSVPSEAFF.

The table lists this clonotype with a few counts. The chain uses TRBV6-6 and TRBJ2-3; 10 bases line up with TRBD2. CDR1 is MNHNY and CDR2 is SVGAGI in the germline V gene (reference sequence). The CDR3 covers 16 residues. J lost 0 bases, V lost 5 bases, and 5 bases had no gene match. CDR3 nucleotides: TGTGCCAGCAGTCGACTAGCGGGTGTTAGCACAGATACGCAGTATTTT. This codes for CASSRLAGVSTDTQYF.

The chain carries TRBV7-3 and TRBJ1-6, with 9 bases matching TRBD1. Unmatched junction bases numbered 8, after V lost 3 bases and J lost 8 bases. The germline gives CDR1 SGHTA, CDR2 FQGTGA. The CDR3 spans 16 residues. CDR3 sequence reads: CASSLGPRTGDSPLHF. In DNA form, the CDR3 reads TGTGCCAGCAGCTTGGGCCCCCGGACAGGGGATTCACCCCTCCACTTT.

The rearrangement joins TRBV7-2 to TRBJ2-3; D gene uncertain. Trimming pared 1 base from V and 1 base from J, leaving 12 bases between. The germline gives CDR1 SGHTA, CDR2 FQGNSA. The CDR3 extends over 16 amino acids. The CDR3 sequence is CASSLVGLVGTDTQYF. In DNA, the CDR3 is TGTGCCAGCAGCTTAGTCGGTTTAGTTGGCACAGATACGCAGTATTTT.

On this clonotype itself: A read error may produce the germline difference seen at one junction end. This sequence joins TRBV7-7 and TRBJ2-7; 7 nucleotides line up with TRBD2. The CDR3 covers 14 residues. Germline-derived CDR1 and CDR2 are SSHAT and FNYEAQ (reference sequence). CDR3 DNA sequence: TGTGCTAGCAGCTTAGCTCGGGGGGTGGGCGAGCAGTACTTC. Translated: CASSLARGVGEQYF.

This clonotype was seen only once. This chain uses TRBV9 with TRBJ2-3; TRBD2 matches 16 bases. The CDR3 has 20 residues. Trimming removed 0 bases from V and 2 bases from J; junction bases left unmatched: 9. Germline-derived CDR1 and CDR2 are SGDLS and YYNGEE. CDR3 sequence (DNA): TGTGCCAGCAGCGTAGGGGGACTAGCGGGAGGGCTCCTGGCCACAGATACGCAGTATTTT. Its translation: CASSVGGLAGGLLATDTQYF. Full variable domain (outside the CDR3, taken from reference TRBV9 and TRBJ2-3): DSGVTQTPKHLITATGQRVTLRCSPRSGDLSVYWYQQSLDQGLQFLIQYYNGEERAKGNILERFSAQQFPDLHSELNLSSLELGDSALYFCASSVGGLAGGLLATDTQYFGPGTRLTVL.

This clonotype was observed a few times. J is TRBJ2-7 and V is TRBV28; TRBD2 agrees at 14 bases. The V gene end was trimmed by 5 bases and the J gene end by 7 bases; junction bases not matched to a gene: 4. CDR1 MDHEN and CDR2 SYDVKM come from the germline V gene. This CDR3 spans 14 amino acids. The CDR3 nucleotides read TGTGCCAGCAGTCCGGGACTAGCGGGAGATGAGCAGTACTTC. This translates into CASSPGLAGDEQYF.

The rearrangement joins TRBV7-2 to TRBJ2-5; 7 bases agree with TRBD2. V lost 4 bases and J lost 2; bases outside the gene matches: 7. The CDR3 is made up of 15 amino acids. CDR1 SGHTA and CDR2 FQGNSA come from the germline V gene. This chain's CDR3 is CASSYSSGLQETQYF. The CDR3 nucleotides are TGTGCCAGCAGCTACTCTAGCGGATTACAAGAGACCCAGTACTTC.

As DNA, the CDR3 is TGTGCCAGCTCACCGGCCGGGACAGGGGGCTCTGGCTACACCTTC. It translates to CASSPAGTGGSGYTF. This chain links TRBV18 with TRBJ1-2; 12 bases are shared with TRBD1. CDR3 length: 15 residues. V lost 3 bases and J lost 7; bases outside the gene matches: 6. The germline gives CDR1 KGHSH, CDR2 LQKENI.

This chain joins TRBV5-1 and TRBJ1-5; no clear D gene. The CDR3 has 12 residues. The germline V gene encodes CDR1 SGHRS and CDR2 YFSETQ. The V and J ends lost 8 bases and 0 bases respectively, with 6 bases between them. The CDR3 sequence: CARANSNQPQHF. The DNA of the CDR3 is TGCGCCAGGGCGAATAGCAATCAGCCCCAGCATTTT.

The rearrangement joins TRBV15 to TRBJ2-5, with D possibly being TRBD1 (6 bases). The CDR3 runs to 14 residues. The V gene's germline CDR1 is LNHNV and CDR2 YYDKDF (reference sequence). V lost 5 bases and J 1 base, leaving 11 bases between the germline ends. In nucleotides, the CDR3 is TGTGCCACCAGCCCCCGGGACATCCAAGAGACCCAGTACTTC. Amino acids: CATSPRDIQETQYF.

The chain carries TRBV18 and TRBJ1-1; D possibly corresponds to TRBD1 (6 bases). From germline, CDR1 is KGHSH and CDR2 LQKENI. V shed 8 bases and J shed 6 bases, with 16 bases lying between them. The CDR3 is made up of 13 amino acids. Written as DNA, the CDR3 is TGTGCCAGCCAACAGGGACCAAAGGCTGAAGCTTTCTTT. This translates into CASQQGPKAEAFF.